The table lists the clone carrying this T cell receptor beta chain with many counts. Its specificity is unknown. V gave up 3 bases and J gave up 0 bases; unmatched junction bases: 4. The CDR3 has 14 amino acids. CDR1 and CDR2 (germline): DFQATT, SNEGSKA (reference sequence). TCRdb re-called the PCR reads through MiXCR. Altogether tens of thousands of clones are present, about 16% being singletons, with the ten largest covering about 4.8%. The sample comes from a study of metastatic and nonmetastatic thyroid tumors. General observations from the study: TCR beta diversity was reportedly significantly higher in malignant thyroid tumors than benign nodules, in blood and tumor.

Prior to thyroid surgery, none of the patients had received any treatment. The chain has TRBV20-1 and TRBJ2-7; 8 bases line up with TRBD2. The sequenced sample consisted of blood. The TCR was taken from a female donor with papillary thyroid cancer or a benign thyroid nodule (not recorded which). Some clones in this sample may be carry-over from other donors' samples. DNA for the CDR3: TGCAGTGCTAGGCGGGGGGCCAGCTCCTACGAGCAGTACTTC. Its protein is CSARRGASSYEQYF.